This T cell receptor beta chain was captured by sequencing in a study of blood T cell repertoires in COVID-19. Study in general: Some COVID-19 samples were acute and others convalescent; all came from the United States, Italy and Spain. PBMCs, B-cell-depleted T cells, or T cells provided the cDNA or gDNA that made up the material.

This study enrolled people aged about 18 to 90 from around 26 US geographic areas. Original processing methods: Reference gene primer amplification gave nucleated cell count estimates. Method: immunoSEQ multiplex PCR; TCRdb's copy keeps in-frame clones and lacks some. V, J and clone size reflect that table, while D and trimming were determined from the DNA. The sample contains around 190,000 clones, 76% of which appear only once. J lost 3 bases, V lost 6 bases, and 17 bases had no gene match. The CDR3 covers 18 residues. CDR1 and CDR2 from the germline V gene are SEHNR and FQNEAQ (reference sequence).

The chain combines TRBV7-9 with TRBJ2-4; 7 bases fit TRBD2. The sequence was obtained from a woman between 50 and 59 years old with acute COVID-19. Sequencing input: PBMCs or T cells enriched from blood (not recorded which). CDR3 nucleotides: TGTGCCAGCAGTTTCGGGGGAGGGCTGATTATGGGCAAAAACATTCAGTACTTC. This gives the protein CASSFGGGLIMGKNIQYF.